The 2 T cell receptor beta chains below come from one sample, sequenced in a study of shared clonotypes between healthy human individuals. TCRdb keeps only in-frame clones here, not all; method: immunoSEQ multiplex PCR. The sample carries fewer than 850,000 clones, about 92% recorded once. Sequencing was carried out using memory CD8+ T cells from PBMCs. This sample's subset: CD45RO+ cells pooled with CCR7-negative TemRA cells. These TCRs come from a man in his late teens or twenties in good health. Some clones in this sample may be carry-over from other donors' samples.

This clone appeared once. The chain is built from TRBV4-1 and TRBJ1-3; D gene uncertain. The CDR3 contains 16 residues. V was clipped by 3 bases and J by 0 bases, with 12 bases between them. Germline lookup yields CDR1 MGHRA and CDR2 YSYEKL. The CDR3 region has the DNA TGCGCCAGCAGCCAGAACCGGGATCGCTCTGGAAACACCATATATTTT. Translated: CASSQNRDRSGNTIYF.

The chain links TRBV4-1 to TRBJ2-1; D is undetermined. This CDR3 contains 15 residues. Germline values: CDR1 MGHRA, CDR2 YSYEKL. The ends were cut back, 0 bases at V and 3 bases at J, with 9 bases in the middle. The chain's CDR3 is CASSQDSVLYNEQFF. For the CDR3, the DNA is TGCGCCAGCAGCCAAGATTCGGTTCTCTACAATGAGCAGTTCTTC.